These 30 T cell receptor beta chains share one sample of origin, sequenced in a study of blood T cell repertoires in COVID-19. Some clones are missing from TCRdb's copy, which holds only in-frame ones; the method was immunoSEQ multiplex PCR. Here the sample spans about 190,000 clones, around 89% being singletons. What was sequenced was peripheral blood. Receptors originate from a man in his fifties or sixties with acute or convalescent COVID-19.

The rearrangement links TRBV6-5 to TRBJ2-1; 7 bases are a match to TRBD2. With 5 bases clipped from V and 1 base from J, the junction kept 5 bases outside the gene matches. The V gene's germline CDR1 is MNHEY and CDR2 SVGAGI. The CDR3 extends over 15 amino acids. The CDR3 nucleotides are TGTGCCAGCAGTCTGACTAGCCGTTCCTACAATGAGCAGTTCTTC. Amino acid sequence: CASSLTSRSYNEQFF.

A single count supports this clone. The chain joins TRBV7-8 to TRBJ1-1; TRBD1 aligns across 7 bases. The trim removed 3 bases at V and 1 base at J, leaving 5 bases unmatched. This CDR3 region has 15 residues. CDR1 is SGHVS and CDR2 is FQNEAQ in the germline V gene. The CDR3 here is CASSFGRTGNTEAFF. The CDR3 DNA sequence: TGTGCCAGCAGCTTCGGCCGGACAGGGAACACTGAAGCTTTCTTT.

This clone was observed a few times. This sequence joins TRBV7-9 and TRBJ2-2; no firm D call. The CDR3 has 16 residues. The ends were cut back, 3 bases at V and 2 bases at J, with 13 bases in the middle. Per the germline V gene, CDR1 is SEHNR and CDR2 is FQNEAQ (reference sequence). The CDR3 DNA sequence: TGTGCCAGCAGCTTGAGAGGTGGAACCAACACCGGGGAGCTGTTTTTT. It translates to CASSLRGGTNTGELFF.

The chain has TRBV24-1 and TRBJ2-1; D possibly corresponds to TRBD2 (5 bases). Germline lookup yields CDR1 KGHDR and CDR2 SFDVKD. CDR3 length equals 13 residues. V lost 5 bases and J lost 5, with 9 bases in between. CDR3 sequence reads: CATSGRANNEQFF. The CDR3 bases are TGTGCCACCAGTGGGCGGGCCAACAATGAGCAGTTCTTC.

This rearrangement joins TRBV15 to TRBJ2-1; D is unclear. The CDR3 runs 12 residues. Germline V CDR1 and CDR2: LNHNV, YYDKDF (reference sequence). Trimming took 5 bases from V and 2 from J, leaving 4 bases between them. This CDR3 is CATSPTYNEQFF. The DNA of the CDR3 is TGTGCCACCAGCCCCACCTACAATGAGCAGTTCTTC.

V and J are TRBV27 and TRBJ2-1; 7 nucleotides match TRBD2. CDR1 is MNHEY, CDR2 SMNVEV, per germline (reference sequence). Trimming removed 3 bases from V and 4 bases from J; junction bases left unmatched: 6. This CDR3 contains 15 residues. CDR3: CASSFAGARYNEQFF. The CDR3 DNA sequence: TGTGCCAGCAGTTTCGCGGGAGCAAGATACAATGAGCAGTTCTTC.

This chain joins TRBV18 and TRBJ2-1; 7 nucleotides agree with TRBD2. V lost 2 bases and J lost 3; bases outside the gene matches: 4. From germline, CDR1 is KGHSH and CDR2 LQKENI. The CDR3 runs 15 residues. DNA of the CDR3: TGTGCCAGCTCACCAGTCCTAGCGGACTACAATGAGCAGTTCTTC. Protein product: CASSPVLADYNEQFF.

This clone occurred once. The V and J genes are TRBV10-3 and TRBJ2-1; D is uncertain. The V end lost 2 bases, the J end lost 4 bases, and 9 bases lay between the germline ends. This CDR3 region has 14 residues. Per germline, CDR1 ENHRY and CDR2 SYGVKD. The CDR3 is CAISETTAYNEQFF. In DNA, the CDR3 is TGTGCCATCAGTGAGACTACGGCTTACAATGAGCAGTTCTTC.

The chain is built from TRBV5-5 and TRBJ2-7; a possible D gene is TRBD2 (5 bases). V was pared by 1 base and J by 2 bases, with 10 bases between. The CDR3 length is 14 residues. The germline gives CDR1 SGHKS, CDR2 YYEKEE (reference sequence). The CDR3 region has the DNA TGTGCCAGCAGCTTGAGAGGGTTTGCCTACGAGCAGTACTTC. Protein: CASSLRGFAYEQYF.

This rearrangement joins TRBV2 to TRBJ2-5, with a possible D match to TRBD1 (5 bases). V dropped 8 bases and J dropped 4 bases, with 14 bases sitting between them. CDR1 and CDR2 from the germline V gene are SNHLY and FYNNEI. This CDR3 region has 13 residues. The CDR3 loop reads CASGAGGIETQYF. CDR3 in DNA: TGTGCCAGCGGGGCAGGCGGTATAGAGACCCAGTACTTC.

This chain links TRBV7-2 with TRBJ2-3; D ambiguous. Germline V gene data show CDR1 as SGHTA and CDR2 as FQGNSA. CDR3 size: 16 residues. With 0 bases removed from V and 0 bases from J, the gap between germline ends came to 10 bases. The CDR3 DNA reads as TGTGCCAGCAGCTTAGCGTCCGCGATCAGCACAGATACGCAGTATTTT. This encodes CASSLASAISTDTQYF.

In this sample, this clone turned up a few times. The chain combines TRBV7-9 with TRBJ2-4, with D maybe TRBD2 (5 bases). The CDR3 is 15 amino acids. The V end was cut by 5 bases, the J end by 0 bases, with 11 bases between. Germline loops: CDR1 SEHNR, CDR2 FQNEAQ (reference sequence). The CDR3 bases are TGTGCCAGCAGCCCCCGGGGATTAGCCAAAAACATTCAGTACTTC. As protein: CASSPRGLAKNIQYF. Combining the CDR3 with reference TRBV7-9 and TRBJ2-4 gives the whole variable domain DTGVSQNPRHKITKRGQNVTFRCDPISEHNRLYWYRQTLGQGPEFLTYFQNEAQLEKSRLLSDRFSAERPKGSFSTLEIQRTEQGDSAMYLCASSPRGLAKNIQYFGAGTRLSVL.

The chain couples TRBV19 to TRBJ2-1; 11 positions agree with TRBD2. CDR1 and CDR2 (germline): LNHDA, SQIVND (reference sequence). Losses at the gene ends were 6 bases for V and 3 bases for J; bases not matched to a gene: 13. CDR3 length: 18 amino acids. CDR3 protein: CASSPEDGSGGVYNEQFF. CDR3 DNA: TGTGCCAGTAGCCCTGAAGACGGTAGCGGGGGGGTCTACAATGAGCAGTTCTTC.

This clone was seen a handful of times. This rearrangement joins TRBV18 to TRBJ2-7; TRBD1 matches 7 bases. Germline assignment: CDR1 KGHSH and CDR2 LQKENI. The CDR3 covers 13 residues. V was clipped by 5 bases and J by 6 bases; unmatched bases: 7. The CDR3 DNA follows: TGTGCCAGCTCATCTAGACAGGGCTCCGAGCAGTACTTC. Translated, it gives CASSSRQGSEQYF.

The V gene is TRBV9, the J gene TRBJ1-4; 7 bases match TRBD1. The V gene's germline CDR1 is SGDLS and CDR2 YYNGEE. The V segment lost 3 bases and the J segment 8 bases; nucleotides outside the gene matches: 10. This CDR3 is built from 15 residues. This CDR3 is CASSGGDSLREKLFF. CDR3 nucleotides: TGTGCCAGCAGCGGGGGGGACAGCCTCAGGGAAAAACTGTTTTTT.

The rearrangement links TRBV19 to TRBJ2-3; D perhaps matches TRBD2 (5 bases). Per the germline V gene, CDR1 is LNHDA and CDR2 is SQIVND (reference sequence). The CDR3 sequence is 17 residues long. Trimming stripped 4 bases from V and 0 bases from J, with 17 bases between. CDR3 coding DNA: TGTGCCAGTAGTACCTTCGGACTGTCCGTAAGCACAGATACGCAGTATTTT. This encodes CASSTFGLSVSTDTQYF.

This sequence joins TRBV18 and TRBJ2-3; 10 bases agree with TRBD1. Germline lookup yields CDR1 KGHSH and CDR2 LQKENI. Germline trimming cut 2 bases from V and 4 bases from J; bases unmatched to any gene: 9. This CDR3 comprises 17 residues. CDR3 amino acids: CASSPTTGTGAADTQYF. Here the CDR3 DNA reads TGTGCCAGCTCACCAACGACCGGGACAGGGGCGGCAGATACGCAGTATTTT.

In this sample, this clone turned up a few times. V and J are TRBV18 and TRBJ2-1; D is uncertain. Germline V gives CDR1 KGHSH, CDR2 LQKENI. V gave up 4 bases and J gave up 5 bases, with 12 bases separating them. The CDR3 is made up of 14 amino acids. The chain's CDR3 is CASSLATGDNEQFF. The CDR3, as DNA: TGTGCCAGCTCACTGGCGACTGGAGACAATGAGCAGTTCTTC.

J is TRBJ2-2 and V is TRBV27; the D is unclear. This CDR3 spans 10 amino acids. V gave up 11 bases and J gave up 6 bases, with 7 bases separating them. In germline, CDR1 is MNHEY, CDR2 SMNVEV (reference sequence). The CDR3 here is CAVGSGELFF. The DNA for the CDR3 is TGTGCCGTTGGCTCCGGGGAGCTGTTTTTT.

This clone was recorded a few times. The gene calls are TRBV7-9 and TRBJ1-6; 10 bases agree with TRBD1. CDR1 is SEHNR, CDR2 FQNEAQ, per germline (reference sequence). With V trimmed by 7 bases and J by 7 bases, 7 bases remained unmatched. The CDR3 length is 15 residues. The CDR3 protein is CASTLKGQGNSPLHF. CDR3 bases: TGTGCCAGCACCCTGAAGGGACAGGGGAATTCACCCCTCCACTTT.

This chain joins TRBV9 and TRBJ2-5; 12 nucleotides agree with TRBD2. V was pared by 3 bases and J by 2 bases, with 5 bases of the junction left unmatched. This CDR3 is 16 amino acids long. Germline CDR1 reads SGDLS; CDR2 reads YYNGEE. CDR3 loop: CASSGTSGGTQETQYF. The CDR3 DNA reads TGTGCCAGCAGCGGAACTAGCGGGGGGACTCAAGAGACCCAGTACTTC.

The rearrangement links TRBV19 to TRBJ2-2; tentative D call: TRBD1 (6 bases). This CDR3 region has 15 residues. CDR1 LNHDA and CDR2 SQIVND come from the germline V gene (reference sequence). Trimming stripped 4 bases from V and 2 bases from J, with 11 bases between. The CDR3 reads CASSTPGHNTGELFF. CDR3 in DNA: TGTGCCAGTAGTACTCCGGGACATAACACCGGGGAGCTGTTTTTT.

V gene TRBV28 combines with J gene TRBJ1-3, with D maybe TRBD1 (5 bases). The CDR3 length is 15 residues. From germline, CDR1 is MDHEN and CDR2 SYDVKM. Trimming took off 2 bases at V and 0 bases at J, with 8 bases between the two ends. DNA for the CDR3: TGTGCCAGCAGTTTAGCAGGGAACTCTGGAAACACCATATATTTT. Protein product: CASSLAGNSGNTIYF. Filled out from reference TRBV28 and TRBJ1-3, the complete variable domain reads DVKVTQSSRYLVKRTGEKVFLECVQDMDHENMFWYRQDPGLGLRLIYFSYDVKMKEKGDIPEGYSVSREKKERFSLILESASTNQTSMYLCASSLAGNSGNTIYFGEGSWLTVV.

The CDR3 DNA follows: TGTGCCAGCAGTTTATCCCGGTCAGGGGGGAACACCGGGGAGCTGTTTTTT. Residues: CASSLSRSGGNTGELFF. V and J are TRBV28 and TRBJ2-2, with 7 bases matching TRBD1. Germline CDR1 reads MDHEN; CDR2 reads SYDVKM. This CDR3 comprises 17 residues. The ends lost 1 base at V and 1 base at J; junction bases unmatched: 6.

The chain has TRBV18 and TRBJ2-6, with TRBD1 matching over 7 bases. The CDR3 has 18 amino acids. Germline CDR1 KGHSH, CDR2 LQKENI. V lost 3 bases, J lost 1 base, and 9 bases stayed unmatched. CDR3 region: CASSPRDRVVSGANVLTF. In nucleotides, the CDR3 is TGTGCCAGCTCACCTCGAGACAGGGTCGTTTCTGGGGCCAACGTCCTGACTTTC.

The rearrangement links TRBV28 to TRBJ2-1; TRBD1 agrees at 7 bases. Trimming removed 8 bases from V and 5 bases from J; junction bases left unmatched: 9. The CDR3 covers 14 residues. The V gene's germline CDR1 is MDHEN and CDR2 SYDVKM. The CDR3 bases are TGTGCCAGCTTTAGGCAGGGGGTAAACAATGAGCAGTTCTTC. It yields the protein CASFRQGVNNEQFF.

The chain employs TRBV19 and TRBJ1-2; D gene ambiguous. Germline V CDR1 and CDR2: LNHDA, SQIVND (reference sequence). This CDR3 is built from 14 residues. V lost 3 bases, J lost 8 bases, and 16 bases lay in between. The CDR3 DNA sequence: TGTGCCAGTAGTATGCGGGGAGGTCGGCACGGCTACACCTTC. Residues: CASSMRGGRHGYTF.

This chain links TRBV7-9 with TRBJ2-1; 7 bases are shared with TRBD2. Unmatched junction bases numbered 3, after V lost 6 bases and J lost 4 bases. The CDR3 is 13 residues long. CDR1 SEHNR and CDR2 FQNEAQ come from the germline V gene (reference sequence). CDR3 sequence: CASRSGGYNEQFF. In DNA form, the CDR3 reads TGTGCCAGCAGATCGGGAGGATACAATGAGCAGTTCTTC.

The sample holds a few counts of this clone. The chain is built from TRBV3-1 (or the pseudogene TRBV3-2) and TRBJ1-2, with 7 positions matching TRBD1. The CDR3 loop spans 15 amino acids. Trimming at V came to 4 bases and at J to 1 base, leaving 6 bases not matched to a gene. Germline lookup yields CDR1 LGHDT and CDR2 YNNKEL (reference sequence). The CDR3: CASSRLTGINYGYTF. As DNA, the CDR3 is TGTGCCAGCAGCCGCTTGACAGGGATTAACTATGGCTACACCTTC.

This clone is a singleton in its sample. This chain connects TRBV4-1 to TRBJ1-6, with D possibly being TRBD1 (6 bases). The CDR3 spans 15 residues. Deletions cut 1 base from V and 7 bases from J, with 11 bases between. In germline, CDR1 is MGHRA, CDR2 YSYEKL. CDR3 region: CASSQAPQGNSPLHF. In DNA form, the CDR3 reads TGCGCCAGCAGCCAAGCCCCCCAGGGGAATTCACCCCTCCACTTT.